This section outlines one T cell receptor (beta chain) sequence together with its context. Its antigen remains unknown. The CDR3 covers 14 residues. CDR1 is MGHDK and CDR2 is SYGVNS in the germline V gene. V was clipped by 11 bases and J by 5 bases, with 21 bases between them. This entry comes from a study of T cells in Graves' hyperthyroidism and ophthalmopathy. TCR beta CDR3 regions were amplified from RNA transcripts. The HTBI set primed first-round TCR CDR3 RT-PCR. TCRdb re-derived calls from the multiplex PCR reads in MiXCR, one entry per CDR3 protein. The table lists hundreds of thousands of distinct CDR3 sequences, 40% to 55% of them singletons. Study observations and caveats: Ophthalmopathy prediction by the model preceded onset by a median about 6 months. Most expanded thyroid clonotypes above 0.001 recurred in blood.

The V and J genes are TRBV25-1 and TRBJ2-5, with D unclear. This TCR derives from an adult man with Graves' disease, either hyperthyroidism or ophthalmopathy (not recorded which). Sequencing used peripheral blood or thyroid tissue (not recorded which). CDR3 amino acids: CAWSEKTLRETQYF. The DNA for the CDR3 is TGTGCCTGGAGTGAAAAGACTCTCCGCGAGACCCAGTACTTC.